This T cell receptor (beta chain) was captured in a study of blood T cell repertoires in COVID-19 (dated by TCRdb to the early 2020s). For the wider study: The collaborator samples originated in the United States, Italy and Spain and spanned the acute and convalescent phases of COVID-19. The material from the prospective study consisted of cDNA or gDNA derived from T cells, B-cell-depleted T cells, or PBMCs. Deeply sampled blood TCRbeta repertoires from subjects exposed to, actively infected with, or recovered from COVID-19 were included in the dataset. The repertoires were made available in a free public database intended to serve as a resource for research on the immune response to SARS-CoV-2. The samples were drawn from the first 160 participants of the ongoing ImmuneRACE study and from about 1,200 subjects provided by 6 global collaborators. Nearly every sample came with metadata listing a de-identified subject ID, COVID-19 status, age in years and sex. HLA class I and class II types, where available, came from metadata supplied by the sample provider rather than from assay-based typing.

One collaborating source in Seattle enrolled patients while the patients were actively infected and followed the patients over time throughout the course of disease. Whole blood was collected in K2EDTA tubes by collaborating institutions according to the institutions' own protocols. Collaborator samples were shipped for TCRbeta analysis as frozen whole blood, isolated PBMCs, or DNA extracted from either sample type. Results the study describes overall, beyond this receptor: The amount of clinical and demographic metadata varied by source and participant and was provided uncurated.

From a lookup of the germline V gene, CDR1 and CDR2 are MNHEY and SVGAGI. V is shortened by 4 bases, J by 6 bases, and the region joining them spans 15 bases. The CDR3 contains 14 residues, cysteine and phenylalanine counted. Only the CDR3 part of the read is kept: 42 bases, read in frame from the first base. TCRbeta CDR3 regions were amplified from genomic DNA using the immunoSEQ Assay, a bias-controlled multiplex PCR. Concerning the study's data processing: Within the assay, amplification of reference gene primers was used to estimate how many nucleated cells each sample contained. To quantify the absolute abundance of each unique TCRbeta CDR3 rearrangement, sequence reads were collapsed and filtered. For each sample, productive Simpson clonality was calculated as the square root of Simpson's diversity index across productive rearrangements. The table comes from immuneACCESS by way of TCRdb, which keeps in-frame sequences with V and J called. Part of the clones is missing from these tables; in studies checked, under half for an unresolved V gene and the rest for unknown reasons. V and J calls and clone size are copied from that table; D and trimming were computed from the DNA. This sample lists about 160,000 clones; just under 90% were detected once. The ten biggest clones cover 10% to 13% of the sample.

This clone has more than one count but fewer than ten. The specificity of this receptor is unknown. No base qualities exist here, and no much larger clone lies one base off it. This receptor chain uses TRBV6-5 and TRBJ1-1; D gene: possibly TRBD1, on 5 matching bases. The source of this sequence is a woman in her 70s with COVID-19, enrolled during active disease. The sequencing input was peripheral blood. The encoded CDR3 is CASSSGRPGAEAFF. The sequenced DNA is TGTGCCAGCAGTTCAGGACGGCCGGGGGCTGAAGCTTTCTTT.